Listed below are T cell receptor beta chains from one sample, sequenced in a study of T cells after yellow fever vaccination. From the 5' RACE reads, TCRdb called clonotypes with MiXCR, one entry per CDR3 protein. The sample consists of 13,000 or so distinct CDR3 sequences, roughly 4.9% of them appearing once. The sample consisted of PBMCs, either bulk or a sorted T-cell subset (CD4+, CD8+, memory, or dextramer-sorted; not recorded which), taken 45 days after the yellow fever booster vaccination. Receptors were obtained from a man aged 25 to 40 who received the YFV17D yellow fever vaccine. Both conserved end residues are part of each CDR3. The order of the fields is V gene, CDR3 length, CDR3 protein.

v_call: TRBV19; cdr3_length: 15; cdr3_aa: CASSIWTGAQETQYF
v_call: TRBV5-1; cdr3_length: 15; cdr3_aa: CASRRGGPEDYEQFF
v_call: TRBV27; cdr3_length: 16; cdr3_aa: CASSFFRTASTTEAFF
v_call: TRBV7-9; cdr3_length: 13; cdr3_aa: CASSQTESEPQHF
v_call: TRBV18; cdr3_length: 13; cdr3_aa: CASSPTGKETQYF
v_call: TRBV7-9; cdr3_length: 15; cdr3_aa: CASRPKTPPNEKLFF
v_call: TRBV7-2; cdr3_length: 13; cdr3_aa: CASSETRGYEQFF
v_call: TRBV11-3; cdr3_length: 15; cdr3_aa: CASSYGLAGAGELFF
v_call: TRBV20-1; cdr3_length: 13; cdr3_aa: CSAIGAGGETQYF
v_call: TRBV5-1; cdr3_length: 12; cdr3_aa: CASSLSGGTQYF
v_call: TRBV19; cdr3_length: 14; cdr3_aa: CASSRRGENTEAFF
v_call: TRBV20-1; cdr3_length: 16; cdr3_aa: CSARAVGVPNTGELFF
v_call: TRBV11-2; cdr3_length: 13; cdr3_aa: CASSPSRVEPQHF
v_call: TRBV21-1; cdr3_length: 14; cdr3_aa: CATPGLLSYNEQFF
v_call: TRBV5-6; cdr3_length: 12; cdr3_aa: CASSLITDTQYF
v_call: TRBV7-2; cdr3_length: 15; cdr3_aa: CASSLGWSVQETQYF
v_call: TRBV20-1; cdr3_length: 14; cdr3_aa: CSASGGTSTDTQYF
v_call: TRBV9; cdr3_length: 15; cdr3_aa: CASSVGSYRFETQYF
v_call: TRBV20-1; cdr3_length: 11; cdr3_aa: CSATPRGEQFF
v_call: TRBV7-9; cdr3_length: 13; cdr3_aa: CASSRTEGDGYTF
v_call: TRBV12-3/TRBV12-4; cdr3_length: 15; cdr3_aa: CASLGGRYNTDTQYF
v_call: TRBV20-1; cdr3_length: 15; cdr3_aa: CSAGFSQGSNQPQHF
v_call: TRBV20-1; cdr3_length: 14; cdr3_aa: CSARDTGVNQPQHF
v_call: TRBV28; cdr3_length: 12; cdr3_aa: CASSAMTNEQFF
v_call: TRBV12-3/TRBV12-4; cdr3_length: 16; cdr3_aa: CASSFLGTISTDTQYF
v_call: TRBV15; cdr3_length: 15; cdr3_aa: CATSSLAGVWETQYF
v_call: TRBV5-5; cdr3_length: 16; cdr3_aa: CASSRRLGTLTGELFF
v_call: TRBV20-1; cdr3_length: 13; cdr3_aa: CSASRRTVTEAFF
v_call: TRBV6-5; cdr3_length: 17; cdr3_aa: CASSYFAPGSIRDTQYF
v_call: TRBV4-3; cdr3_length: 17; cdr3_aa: CASSQDVDSGSQETQYF
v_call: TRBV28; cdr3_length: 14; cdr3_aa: CASRPPGGANEQFF
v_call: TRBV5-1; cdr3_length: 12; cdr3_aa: CASSEPGRAQYF
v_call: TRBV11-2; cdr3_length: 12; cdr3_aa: CASSPISNEQFF
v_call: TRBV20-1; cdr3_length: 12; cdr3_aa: CSALQGVTEAFF
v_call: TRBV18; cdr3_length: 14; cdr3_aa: CASSPMGSQETQYF
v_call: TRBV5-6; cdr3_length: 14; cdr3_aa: CASSLPGAGTEAFF
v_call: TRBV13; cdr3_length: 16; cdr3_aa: CASSLMFRDKTYEQYF
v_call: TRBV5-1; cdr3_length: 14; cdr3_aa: CASSLQGSAYEQYF
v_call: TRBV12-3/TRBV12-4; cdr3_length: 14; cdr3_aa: CASSLLTSRGAQYF
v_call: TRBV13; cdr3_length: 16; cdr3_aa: CASSRQTGGNTDTQYF
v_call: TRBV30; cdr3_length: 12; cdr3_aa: CAWGRTAFEAFF
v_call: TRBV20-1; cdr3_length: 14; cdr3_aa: CSARPISPYNEQFF
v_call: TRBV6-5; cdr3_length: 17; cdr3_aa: CASSYSRGVGFYNEQFF
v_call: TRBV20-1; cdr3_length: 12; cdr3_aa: CSARGGRGEQYF
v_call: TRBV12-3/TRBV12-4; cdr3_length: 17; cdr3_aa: CAFVSAPGRRVFNEQFF
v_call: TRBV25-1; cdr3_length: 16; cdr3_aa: CASSDPGQGGTDTQYF
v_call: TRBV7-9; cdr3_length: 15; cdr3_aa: CASSQPGQGYNEQFF
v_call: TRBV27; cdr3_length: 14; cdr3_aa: CASSLKGAGNTIYF
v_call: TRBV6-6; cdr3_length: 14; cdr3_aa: CASILPGPQETQYF
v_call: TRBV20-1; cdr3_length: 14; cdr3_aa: CSARRLAGVETQYF
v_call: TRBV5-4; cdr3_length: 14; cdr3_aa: CARGPGGNCGELFF
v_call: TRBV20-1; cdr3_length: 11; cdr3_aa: CSATKGQGYTF
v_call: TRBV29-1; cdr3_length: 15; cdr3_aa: CSVLMWRGKSDTQYF